A selection of T cell receptor beta chains follows, all from one sample in a study. TCRdb called the 5' RACE reads again in MiXCR, with one record for every CDR3 protein. Among some 30,000 distinct CDR3 sequences listed, around 27% were seen once. The sample consisted of tumor-infiltrating Tregs sorted from the breast tumor. These receptors were collected from a female donor with breast cancer. The CDR3 runs from the conserved cysteine through the conserved F or W.

J	V	CDR3
TRBJ2-1	TRBV30	CAWSVDSRFEQFF
TRBJ2-7	TRBV4-1	CASSPAKDYEQYF
TRBJ1-1	TRBV9	CASSPAGTENTEAFF
TRBJ1-1	TRBV20-1	CSAAQTGNTEAFF
TRBJ1-1	TRBV12-3/TRBV12-4	CASSPPLGQGSRTEAFF
TRBJ2-1	TRBV5-5	CASSLASGGYNEQFF
TRBJ2-3	TRBV29-1	CSVAFAGTDTQYF
TRBJ1-1	TRBV4-1	CASRELSSTEAFF
TRBJ1-1	TRBV21-1	CAGREDTEAFF
TRBJ2-1	TRBV6-5	CASSYSGLADNPYNEQFF
TRBJ2-1	TRBV24-1	CATRDRTYNEQFF
TRBJ2-7	TRBV9	CASSVGGFGEQYF
TRBJ1-1	TRBV4-2	CASSQVGEMNTEAFF